The 29 T cell receptor beta chains below come from one sample, sequenced in a study of early T cells in non-severe SARS-CoV-2 infection. A single record per CDR3 protein comes from TCRdb applying MiXCR to the 5' RACE reads. The sample lists under 90,000 distinct CDR3 sequences, 14% occurring once. Sequencing was carried out using whole blood. These receptors were obtained from an adult who was a healthcare worker with PCR-confirmed SARS-CoV-2 infection or an uninfected control (not recorded which).

This clonotype was seen a few times. The rearrangement links TRBV11-2 to TRBJ2-2; 9 bases align to TRBD1. This CDR3 spans 15 amino acids. Germline-derived CDR1 and CDR2 are SGHAT and FQNNGV. Germline trimming cut 5 bases from V and 7 bases from J; bases unmatched to any gene: 8. The CDR3 region has the DNA TGTGCCAGCAGCCCCGGACAGGGGTGGAACGGGGAGCTGTTTTTT. This encodes CASSPGQGWNGELFF. Together with reference TRBV11-2 and TRBJ2-2, the CDR3 gives the full variable domain: EAGVAQSPRYKIIEKRQSVAFWCNPISGHATLYWYQQILGQGPKLLIQFQNNGVVDDSQLPKDRFSAERLKGVDSTLKIQPAKLEDSAVYLCASSPGQGWNGELFFGEGSRLTVL.

This clonotype was recorded at least ten times. The V gene is TRBV10-1, the J gene TRBJ2-6, with D perhaps TRBD1 (6 bases). Trimming left V 6 bases short and J 4 bases short, with 10 bases between. Germline V lookup: CDR1 WNHNN, CDR2 SYGVQD (reference sequence). CDR3 size: 14 residues. The CDR3 region has the DNA TGCGCCAGCAGCACAGGGCCCGGGGCCAACGTCCTGACTTTC. Encoded protein: CASSTGPGANVLTF.

Many counts were recorded for this clonotype. The chain couples TRBV12-3 or TRBV12-4 to TRBJ1-1, with D possibly being TRBD1 (6 bases). V lost 6 bases and J 7 bases, leaving 9 bases between the germline ends. The CDR3 is 11 amino acids. CDR3 amino acids: CASSRDIEAFF. CDR3 nucleotides: TGTGCCAGCAGCCGGGACATTGAAGCTTTCTTT.

The CDR3 loop reads CASSYRGPAYSYEQYF. CDR3 in DNA: TGTGCCAGCAGTTACAGGGGGCCAGCTTATTCCTACGAGCAGTACTTC. The V call is TRBV6-5, the J call TRBJ2-7, with 7 bases lining up with TRBD1. The germline gives CDR1 MNHEY, CDR2 SVGAGI. CDR3 length equals 16 residues. J was trimmed by 1 base and V by 2 bases; bases with no gene match: 8.

This clonotype was picked up a small number of times. The V gene is TRBV10-3, the J gene TRBJ2-7; D is unresolved. Trimming cost V 4 bases and J 0 bases, with 7 bases left between them. Germline V gene lookup returns CDR1 ENHRY and CDR2 SYGVKD. The CDR3 consists of 13 residues. The CDR3 coding sequence is TGTGCCATCAGTGTAGACACCTCCTACGAGCAGTACTTC. This translates into CAISVDTSYEQYF.

A few counts support this clonotype. V and J are TRBV18 and TRBJ2-5, with D unclear. The CDR3 consists of 14 residues. With 6 bases removed from V and 5 bases from J, the gap between germline ends came to 16 bases. Germline V gene data show CDR1 as KGHSH and CDR2 as LQKENI. In nucleotides, the CDR3 is TGTGCCAGCTCCCACGACCAGTTTTACGAGACCCAGTACTTC. Protein product: CASSHDQFYETQYF. The whole variable domain, filled in from reference TRBV18 and TRBJ2-5, reads NAGVMQNPRHLVRRRGQEARLRCSPMKGHSHVYWYRQLPEEGLKFMVYLQKENIIDESGMPKERFSAEFPKEGPSILRIQQVVRGDSAAYFCASSHDQFYETQYFGPGTRLLVL.

This chain joins TRBV20-1 and TRBJ2-6; TRBD1 aligns across 10 bases. Trimming at V came to 5 bases and at J to 2 bases, leaving 6 bases not matched to a gene. This CDR3 spans 16 amino acids. Germline V lookup: CDR1 DFQATT, CDR2 SNEGSKA (reference sequence). Here the CDR3 reads CSAATGGRAGANVLTF. The CDR3 DNA sequence: TGCAGTGCTGCGACAGGGGGCAGGGCTGGGGCCAACGTCCTGACTTTC.

This chain uses TRBV15 with TRBJ2-1; 7 bases align to TRBD1. With V trimmed by 3 bases and J by 1 base, 9 bases remained unmatched. CDR3 length: 17 amino acids. CDR1 LNHNV and CDR2 YYDKDF come from the germline V gene (reference sequence). DNA of the CDR3: TGTGCCACCAGCAGTACGAAACTGGACAGGTCCTACAATGAGCAGTTCTTC. This encodes CATSSTKLDRSYNEQFF.

A few counts support this clonotype. The junction does not match germline at one end; this may be a read error. The chain links TRBV7-7 to TRBJ2-2, with 14 bases that match TRBD2. Germline CDR1 and CDR2: SSHAT and FNYEAQ (reference sequence). The CDR3 is 18 residues long. CDR3 sequence: CASSPGLAGGSNTGELFF. The CDR3 DNA is TGTGCTAGCAGCCCCGGACTAGCGGGGGGATCAAACACCGGGGAGCTGTTTTTT. Filled out from reference TRBV7-7 and TRBJ2-2, the complete variable domain reads GAGVSQSPRYKVTKRGQDVTLRCDPISSHATLYWYQQALGQGPEFLTYFNYEAQPDKSGLPSDRFSAERPEGSISTLTIQRTEQRDSAMYRCASSPGLAGGSNTGELFFGEGSRLTVL.

This clonotype was seen more than once but under ten times. This chain links TRBV21-1 with TRBJ1-1; the D call in the table, TRBD1, was not verified against the DNA. TRBV21-1 is marked as a pseudogene. The CDR3 contains 12 residues. The CDR3 region has the DNA TGTGCCAGAGAGAACAGGGGCACTGAAGCTTTCTTT. Protein sequence: CARENRGTEAFF.

This clonotype was found a few times. This sequence joins TRBV29-1 and TRBJ1-2; D possibly corresponds to TRBD1 (6 bases). With 6 bases removed from V and 2 bases from J, the gap between germline ends came to 19 bases. Germline V gene data show CDR1 as SQVTM and CDR2 as ANQGSEA. This CDR3 contains 15 residues. The CDR3 here is CSVQPTGAANYGYTF. Here the CDR3 DNA reads TGCAGCGTGCAACCGACAGGAGCCGCCAACTATGGCTACACCTTC. Full variable domain (remainder filled in from reference TRBV29-1 and TRBJ1-2): SAVISQKPSRDICQRGTSLTIQCQVDSQVTMMFWYRQQPGQSLTLIATANQGSEATYESGFVIDKFPISRPNLTFSTLTVSNMSPEDSSIYLCSVQPTGAANYGYTFGSGTRLTVV.

This clonotype has only a few counts. The CDR3 DNA reads TGTGCCAGCAGTTTACGGGGCCAGGGATACGGCTACACCTTC. This codes for CASSLRGQGYGYTF. The chain is built from TRBV12-3 or TRBV12-4 and TRBJ1-2, with D possibly being TRBD1 (5 bases). This CDR3 contains 14 residues. V was trimmed by 2 bases and J by 8 bases, leaving 15 bases between them.

This clonotype was counted only a few times. The rearrangement joins TRBV20-1 to TRBJ1-6, with 10 bases matching TRBD1. Germline assignment: CDR1 DFQATT and CDR2 SNEGSKA (reference sequence). The CDR3 spans 14 residues. Trimming removed 5 bases from V and 8 bases from J; junction bases left unmatched: 6. The CDR3 DNA reads TGCAGTGCTCGTTCCGGGACAGGGGATTCACCCCTCCACTTT. This translates into CSARSGTGDSPLHF.

This clonotype was recorded at least ten times. This chain uses TRBV9 with TRBJ2-6, with a weak D call TRBD1 (5 bases). The germline V gene has CDR1 SGDLS and CDR2 YYNGEE. CDR3 size: 17 residues. V was cut by 0 bases and J by 3 bases, with 13 bases left in between. The CDR3 bases are TGTGCCAGCAGCGTAGCGGCAGGGCCGGATGGGGCCAACGTCCTGACTTTC. The encoded protein is CASSVAAGPDGANVLTF.

This chain connects TRBV29-1 to TRBJ1-2; perhaps TRBD1 as D (5 bases). The ends were cut back, 2 bases at V and 8 bases at J, with 15 bases in the middle. Per the germline V gene, CDR1 is SQVTM and CDR2 is ANQGSEA. CDR3 size: 13 residues. CDR3 coding DNA: TGCAGCGTTGAAACGGGGGTGCCTCTCGGCTACACCTTC. Its protein is CSVETGVPLGYTF.

This clonotype was detected ten times or more. The chain uses TRBV12-3 or TRBV12-4 and TRBJ2-1; 9 bases line up with TRBD1. The CDR3 sequence is 15 residues long. The ends lost 8 bases at V and 8 bases at J; junction bases unmatched: 13. CDR3: CASGGTGSFSDEQFF. CDR3 DNA: TGTGCCAGCGGGGGGACAGGGTCATTTTCCGATGAGCAGTTCTTC.

Many counts were recorded for this clonotype. V and J are TRBV6-2 or TRBV6-3 and TRBJ2-1, with 7 bases lining up with TRBD2. V gave up 7 bases and J gave up 7 bases; unmatched junction bases: 16. Per germline, CDR1 MNHEY and CDR2 SVGEGT. CDR3 length: 16 residues. CDR3: CASTKTGRVGRNEQFF. The CDR3 nucleotides are TGTGCCAGCACCAAAACTGGGAGGGTGGGAAGGAATGAGCAGTTCTTC.

Only a few counts were recorded for this clonotype. The CDR3 DNA sequence: TGTGCCAGCAGCTTCGTAGGGGCGCCTACAGATACGCAGTATTTT. Amino acids: CASSFVGAPTDTQYF. The rearrangement uses TRBV5-4 and TRBJ2-3, with TRBD1 as a possible D gene (5 bases). This CDR3 is 15 amino acids long. Trimming stripped 2 bases from V and 3 bases from J, with 13 bases between. Germline assignment: CDR1 SGHNT and CDR2 YYREEE (reference sequence).

The chain couples TRBV11-3 to TRBJ2-1; unclear D gene. In germline, CDR1 is SGHNT, CDR2 YENEEA. This CDR3 has 12 amino acids. Trimming stripped 7 bases from V and 3 bases from J, with 7 bases between. The CDR3 DNA follows: TGTGCCAGCACCCCGGACTACAATGAGCAGTTCTTC. It specifies CASTPDYNEQFF.

V and J are TRBV6-4 and TRBJ2-2, with D perhaps given as TRBD1 or TRBD2 (5 bases each). V lost 3 bases and J lost 7, with 15 bases in between. From germline, CDR1 is MRHNA and CDR2 SNTAGT. This CDR3 has 15 amino acids. CDR3 sequence: CASSDGARTLGELFF. CDR3 DNA sequence: TGTGCCAGCAGTGATGGGGCCCGGACTCTCGGGGAGCTGTTTTTT.

This clonotype has at least ten counts. CDR3 DNA: TGTGCCTGGGGCCTCAAGGGGTTGGTGAATTCACCCCTCCACTTT. Translated: CAWGLKGLVNSPLHF. The genes are TRBV30 and TRBJ1-6; D is possibly TRBD1 (5 bases). V was shortened by 5 bases and J by 7 bases, with 18 bases between the two germline ends. The CDR3 length is 15 residues. The germline CDR1 and CDR2 sequences are GTSNPN and SVGIG (reference sequence).

This clonotype was observed many times. The chain employs TRBV13 and TRBJ2-3; TRBD1 aligns across 8 bases. The CDR3 loop spans 15 amino acids. J gave up 0 bases and V 5 bases, and 4 bases lay outside the gene matches. CDR1 and CDR2 from the germline V gene are PRHDT and FYEKMQ (reference sequence). The DNA of the CDR3 is TGTGCCAGCAGCCCCAGGGACAGGAGCACAGATACGCAGTATTTT. Translation: CASSPRDRSTDTQYF. Based on the CDR3 plus reference TRBV13 and TRBJ2-3, the full variable domain is AAGVIQSPRHLIKEKRETATLKCYPIPRHDTVYWYQQGPGQDPQFLISFYEKMQSDKGSIPDRFSAQQFSDYHSELNMSSLELGDSALYFCASSPRDRSTDTQYFGPGTRLTVL.

This clonotype has a handful of counts. The rearrangement links TRBV10-3 to TRBJ2-2; TRBD2 is a possible D gene (5 bases). The germline V and J ends were trimmed by 8 bases and 0 bases, with 16 bases remaining between them. Germline-derived CDR1 and CDR2 are ENHRY and SYGVKD. This CDR3 has 16 amino acids. The CDR3 DNA is TGTGCCATCGCAGGACTTCCCCGAACGAACACCGGGGAGCTGTTTTTT. Encoded protein: CAIAGLPRTNTGELFF.

There are a few counts of this clonotype. The chain is built from TRBV20-1 and TRBJ2-1, with D hard to call. CDR1 DFQATT and CDR2 SNEGSKA come from the germline V gene (reference sequence). This CDR3 contains 13 residues. Trimming pared 8 bases from V and 9 bases from J, leaving 20 bases between. The CDR3 loop reads CSTYSPSGGEQFF. Here the CDR3 DNA reads TGCAGTACATATAGCCCCTCGGGTGGTGAGCAGTTCTTC.

This clonotype was seen more than once but under ten times. The genes are TRBV20-1 and TRBJ1-3, with D perhaps matching TRBD1 (6 bases). The CDR3 runs to 12 residues. Per germline, CDR1 DFQATT and CDR2 SNEGSKA (reference sequence). V gave up 7 bases and J gave up 4 bases, with 11 bases separating them. CDR3 nucleotides: TGCAGTGTCAGGGGAGGAGGAAACACCATATATTTT. Translation gives CSVRGGGNTIYF.

The J gene is TRBJ2-7, the V gene TRBV6-6, with D unresolved. The CDR3 totals 12 residues. V lost 2 bases, J lost 4 bases, and 6 bases lay in between. Germline assignment: CDR1 MNHNY and CDR2 SVGAGI (reference sequence). The CDR3, as DNA: TGTGCCAGCAGTTACATTACGTACGAGCAGTACTTC. Translated: CASSYITYEQYF.

The CDR3 here is CASSLDGGRGFSDTQYF. The CDR3 DNA is TGTGCCAGCAGTTTAGATGGGGGCAGGGGGTTCTCAGATACGCAGTATTTT. The genes are TRBV12-3 or TRBV12-4 and TRBJ2-3, with 7 bases aligning to TRBD1. The V and J ends lost 1 base and 4 bases, in that order; junction bases with no gene match: 11. The CDR3 spans 17 residues.

This clonotype was seen ten or more times. The chain has TRBV20-1 and TRBJ2-7; 12 nucleotides align to TRBD2. The V gene end was trimmed by 3 bases and the J gene end by 7 bases; junction bases not matched to a gene: 13. Germline V lookup: CDR1 DFQATT, CDR2 SNEGSKA (reference sequence). CDR3 length: 16 residues. CDR3 sequence: CSASSFTSGGNWEQYF. The DNA for the CDR3 is TGCAGTGCTAGTAGTTTCACTAGCGGGGGGAATTGGGAGCAGTACTTC.

The rearrangement uses TRBV18 and TRBJ2-1; D may correspond to TRBD1 or TRBD2 (5 bases each). Trimming removed 5 bases at V and 4 bases at J, with 9 bases between. The CDR3 length is 13 residues. Germline V CDR1 and CDR2: KGHSH, LQKENI. The CDR3 sequence: CASSTGRYNEQFF. The CDR3 DNA is TGTGCCAGCTCAACGGGACGGTACAATGAGCAGTTCTTC.